The text below deals with one TCR beta chain. Its matching antigen is unknown. The data were obtained in a study of T cell responses to AZD1222 COVID-19 vaccine. General study results and limits: The study identified only five to seven AZD1222 recipients as seropositive at baseline. Females made up more of the donors, who were largely white British, and clonal diversity may have come out too low.

TCRdb's table, derived via immunoSEQ multiplex PCR, lists solely in-frame clones and lacks some. In the table there are roughly 67,000 clones, almost 90% of which are singletons. The CDR3 has 16 residues. Looked up from germline, CDR1 is MGHRA and CDR2 is YSYEKL. V was cut by 6 bases and J by 0 bases, with 12 bases left in between. The chain combines TRBV4-1 with TRBJ2-6; D ambiguous. This receptor was taken from an adult in good health. Sequencing was performed on peripheral blood, taken on day 0 of AZD1222 vaccination. CDR3 in amino acids: CASRKDPSSGANVLTF. The CDR3 DNA is TGCGCCAGCAGAAAGGACCCGAGCTCTGGGGCCAACGTCCTGACTTTC.